This T cell receptor (beta chain) was sequenced during a study of blood T cell repertoires in COVID-19. Study at large: Samples representing acute and convalescent COVID-19 were sourced from the United States, Italy and Spain. PBMCs, B-cell-depleted T cells, or T cells provided the cDNA or gDNA that made up the material.

Original handling: Researchers report that nucleated cell counts were estimated from reference gene primer amplification. Profiling relied on immunoSEQ multiplex PCR, and the TCRdb table lists in-frame clones only, not all of them. Clone size and the V and J calls come from that table; the DNA yielded D and trimming. The sample yields 180,000 or so clones, 90% seen once. Germline loops: CDR1 SEHNR, CDR2 FQNEAQ (reference sequence). This CDR3 contains 17 residues. V lost 3 bases to trimming and J lost 0 bases; unmatched junction nucleotides: 5. The sequence was collected from a man aged 45 to 65 with acute or convalescent COVID-19. The sequenced sample consisted of peripheral blood. The chain uses TRBV7-9 and TRBJ1-6; TRBD1 matches 7 bases. The CDR3 is CASSFGGQRSYNSPLHF. The DNA for the CDR3 is TGTGCCAGCAGCTTTGGGGGACAGCGCTCCTATAATTCACCCCTCCACTTT.